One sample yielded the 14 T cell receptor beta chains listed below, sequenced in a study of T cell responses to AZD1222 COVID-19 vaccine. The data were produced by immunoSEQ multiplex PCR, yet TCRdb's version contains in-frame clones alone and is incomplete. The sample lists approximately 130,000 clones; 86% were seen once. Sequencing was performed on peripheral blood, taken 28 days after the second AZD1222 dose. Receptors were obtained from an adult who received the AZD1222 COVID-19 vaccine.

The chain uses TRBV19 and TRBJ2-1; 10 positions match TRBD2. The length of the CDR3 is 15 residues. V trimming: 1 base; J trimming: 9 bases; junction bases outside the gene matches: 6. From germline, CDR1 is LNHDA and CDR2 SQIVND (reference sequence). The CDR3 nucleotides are TGTGCCAGTAGTATAGTCAAGCGGGGGGGCGGTGAGCAGTTCTTC. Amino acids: CASSIVKRGGGEQFF.

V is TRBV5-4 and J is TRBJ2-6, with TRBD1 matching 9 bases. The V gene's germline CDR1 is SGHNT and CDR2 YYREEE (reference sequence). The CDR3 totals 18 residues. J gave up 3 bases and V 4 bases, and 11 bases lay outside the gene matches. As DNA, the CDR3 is TGTGCCAGCAGCGCACCGGGACAGGGTGTCTTTGGGGCCAACGTCCTGACTTTC. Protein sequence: CASSAPGQGVFGANVLTF. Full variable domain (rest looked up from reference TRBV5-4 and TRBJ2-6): ETGVTQSPTHLIKTRGQQVTLRCSSQSGHNTVSWYQQALGQGPQFIFQYYREEENGRGNFPPRFSGLQFPNYSSELNVNALELDDSALYLCASSAPGQGVFGANVLTFGAGSRLTVL.

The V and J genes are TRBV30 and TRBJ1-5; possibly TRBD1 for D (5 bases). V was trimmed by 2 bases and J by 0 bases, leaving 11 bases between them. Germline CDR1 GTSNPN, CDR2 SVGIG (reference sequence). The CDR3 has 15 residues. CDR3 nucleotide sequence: TGTGCCTGGAGTTCGGGGGGGAATAGCAATCAGCCCCAGCATTTT. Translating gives CAWSSGGNSNQPQHF. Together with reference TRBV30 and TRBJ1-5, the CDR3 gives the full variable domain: SQTIHQWPATLVQPVGSPLSLECTVEGTSNPNLYWYRQAAGRGLQLLFYSVGIGQISSEVPQNLSASRPQDRQFILSSKKLLLSDSGFYLCAWSSGGNSNQPQHFGDGTRLSIL.

The chain's CDR3 is CATSYSARETQYF. CDR3 DNA: TGTGCCACCAGCTATAGCGCCAGGGAGACCCAGTACTTC. The gene calls are TRBV15 and TRBJ2-5; TRBD2 might be the D (5 bases). Trimming took off 5 bases at V and 5 bases at J, with 12 bases between the two ends. This CDR3 contains 13 residues. From germline, CDR1 is LNHNV and CDR2 YYDKDF (reference sequence).

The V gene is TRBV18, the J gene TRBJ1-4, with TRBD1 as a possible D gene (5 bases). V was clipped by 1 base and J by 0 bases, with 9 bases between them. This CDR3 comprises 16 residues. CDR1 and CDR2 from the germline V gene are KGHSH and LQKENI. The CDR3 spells CASSPQGLTTNEKLFF. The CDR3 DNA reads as TGTGCCAGCTCACCACAGGGACTTACAACTAATGAAAAACTGTTTTTT.

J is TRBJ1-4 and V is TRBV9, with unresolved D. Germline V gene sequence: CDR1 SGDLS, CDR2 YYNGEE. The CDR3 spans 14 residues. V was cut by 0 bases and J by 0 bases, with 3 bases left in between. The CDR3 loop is CASSVGATNEKLFF. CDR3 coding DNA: TGTGCCAGCAGCGTAGGAGCAACTAATGAAAAACTGTTTTTT. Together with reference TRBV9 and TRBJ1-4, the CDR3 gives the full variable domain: DSGVTQTPKHLITATGQRVTLRCSPRSGDLSVYWYQQSLDQGLQFLIQYYNGEERAKGNILERFSAQQFPDLHSELNLSSLELGDSALYFCASSVGATNEKLFFGSGTQLSVL.

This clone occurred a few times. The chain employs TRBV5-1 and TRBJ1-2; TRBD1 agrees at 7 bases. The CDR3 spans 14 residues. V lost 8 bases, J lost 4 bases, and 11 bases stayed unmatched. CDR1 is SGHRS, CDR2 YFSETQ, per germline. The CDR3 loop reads CASTAYTGAYGYTF. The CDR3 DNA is TGCGCCAGTACCGCGTACACAGGGGCCTATGGCTACACCTTC.

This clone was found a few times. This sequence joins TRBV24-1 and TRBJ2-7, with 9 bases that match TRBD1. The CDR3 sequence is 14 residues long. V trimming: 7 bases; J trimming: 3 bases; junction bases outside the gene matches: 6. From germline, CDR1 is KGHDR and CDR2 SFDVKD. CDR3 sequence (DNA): TGTGCCACCAGGGGGACAGGGAGTGACTACGAGCAGTACTTC. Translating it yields CATRGTGSDYEQYF.

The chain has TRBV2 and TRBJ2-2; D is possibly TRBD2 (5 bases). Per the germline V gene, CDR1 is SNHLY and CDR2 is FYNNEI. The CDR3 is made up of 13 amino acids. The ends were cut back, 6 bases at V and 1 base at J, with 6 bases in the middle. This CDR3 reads CASSRENTGELFF. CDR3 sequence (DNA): TGTGCCAGCAGCCGGGAGAACACCGGGGAGCTGTTTTTT.

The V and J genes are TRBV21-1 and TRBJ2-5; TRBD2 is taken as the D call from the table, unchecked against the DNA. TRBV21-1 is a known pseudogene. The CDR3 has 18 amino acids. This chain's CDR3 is CASSNRLAGGRSQETQYF. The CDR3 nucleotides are TGTGCCAGCAGCAATCGGCTAGCGGGGGGCCGATCCCAGGAGACCCAGTACTTC.

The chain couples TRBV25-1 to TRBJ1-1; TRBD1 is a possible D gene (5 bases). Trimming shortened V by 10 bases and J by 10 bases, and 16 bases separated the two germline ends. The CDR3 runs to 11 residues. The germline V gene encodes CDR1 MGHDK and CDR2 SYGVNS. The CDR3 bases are TGTGCCACCGCGACAGTGAGTAGAGCTTTCTTT. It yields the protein CATATVSRAFF.

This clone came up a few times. The CDR3 protein is CASSLEGQGGLYGYTF. CDR3 in DNA: TGTGCCAGCAGCTTAGAGGGACAGGGGGGCCTCTATGGCTACACCTTC. The rearrangement joins TRBV11-2 to TRBJ1-2, with 11 nucleotides matching TRBD1. The ends lost 0 bases at V and 4 bases at J; junction bases unmatched: 4. From germline, CDR1 is SGHAT and CDR2 FQNNGV. This CDR3 region has 16 residues.

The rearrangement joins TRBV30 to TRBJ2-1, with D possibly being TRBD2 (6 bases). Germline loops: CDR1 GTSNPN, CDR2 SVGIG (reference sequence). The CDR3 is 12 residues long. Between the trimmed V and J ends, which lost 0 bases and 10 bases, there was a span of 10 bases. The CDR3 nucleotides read TGTGCCTGGAGTGTACGGAGGGTGGAGCAGTTCTTC. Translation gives CAWSVRRVEQFF.

CDR3 in amino acids: CASSLGVVRGTETQYF. DNA for the CDR3: TGTGCCAGCAGCTTGGGGGTGGTGAGGGGGACGGAGACCCAGTACTTC. V is TRBV7-8 and J is TRBJ2-5; the D gene is possibly TRBD1 (6 bases). CDR1 is SGHVS and CDR2 is FQNEAQ in the germline V gene. The CDR3 spans 16 residues. Deletions cut 3 bases from V and 5 bases from J, with 19 bases between.